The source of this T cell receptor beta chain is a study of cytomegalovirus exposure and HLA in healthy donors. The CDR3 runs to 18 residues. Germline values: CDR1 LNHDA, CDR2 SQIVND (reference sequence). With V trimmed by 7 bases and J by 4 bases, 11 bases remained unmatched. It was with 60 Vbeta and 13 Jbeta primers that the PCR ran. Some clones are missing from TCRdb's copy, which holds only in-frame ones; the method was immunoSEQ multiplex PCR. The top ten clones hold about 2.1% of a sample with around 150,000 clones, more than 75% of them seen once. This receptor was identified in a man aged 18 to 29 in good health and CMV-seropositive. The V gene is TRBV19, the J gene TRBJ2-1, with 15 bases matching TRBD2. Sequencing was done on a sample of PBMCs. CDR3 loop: CASTIGLAGGPGYNEQFF. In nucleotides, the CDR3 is TGTGCCAGTACCATCGGACTAGCGGGGGGGCCGGGTTACAATGAGCAGTTCTTC.